These T cell receptor beta chains were read from a single sample in a study of Graves' ophthalmopathy and Graves' hyperthyroidism. MiXCR, run by TCRdb on the multiplex PCR reads, gives a single entry per CDR3 protein. The sample has about 1.2 million distinct CDR3 sequences; about 35% are singletons. The specimen was peripheral blood or thyroid tissue (not recorded which). These receptors all stem from an adult man with Graves' hyperthyroidism. Each CDR3 is given with its conserved first and last residue. Each record gives: D gene, clone size, V gene, J gene, CDR3 protein, CDR3 DNA. The D gene is left open where the match is weak. Size values are once, few and many counts, or a class for expanded clones, and some rows have none.

d_call: TRBD2
clone_size: .
v_call: TRBV7-6
j_call: TRBJ2-7
cdr3_aa: CASSARTSGIGEQYF
cdr3_nt: TGTGCCAGCAGCGCCCGGACTAGCGGGATCGGCGAGCAGTACTTC

d_call: TRBD1
clone_size: .
v_call: TRBV15
j_call: TRBJ2-7
cdr3_aa: CANTGTGLHEQYF
cdr3_nt: TGTGCTAACACCGGGACAGGGCTTCACGAGCAGTACTTC

d_call: .
clone_size: .
v_call: TRBV20-1
j_call: TRBJ2-7
cdr3_aa: CSATIPLNPHEQYF
cdr3_nt: TGCAGTGCCACCATCCCCCTAAACCCCCACGAGCAGTACTTC

d_call: TRBD1
clone_size: .
v_call: TRBV25-1
j_call: TRBJ1-3
cdr3_aa: CSARDLPGGSGNTIYF
cdr3_nt: TGCAGTGCTAGAGATCTTCCAGGGGGCTCCGGAAACACCATATATTTT

d_call: .
clone_size: many
v_call: TRBV19
j_call: TRBJ1-6
cdr3_aa: CASSTVGTSGNSPLHF
cdr3_nt: TGTGCCAGTAGTACAGTTGGGACCTCAGGGAATTCACCCCTCCACTTT

d_call: .
clone_size: once
v_call: TRBV29-1
j_call: TRBJ1-1
cdr3_aa: CSVQLNTEAFF
cdr3_nt: TGCAGCGTACAGCTGAACACTGAAGCTTTCTTT

d_call: TRBD1
clone_size: once
v_call: TRBV29-1
j_call: TRBJ2-5
cdr3_aa: CSASRDRGRVQETQYF
cdr3_nt: TGCAGCGCTAGCCGGGACAGGGGGCGAGTACAAGAGACCCAGTACTTC

d_call: .
clone_size: .
v_call: TRBV7-8
j_call: TRBJ2-7
cdr3_aa: CASTRGGTYEQYF
cdr3_nt: TGTGCCAGCACCCGCGGGGGCACCTACGAGCAGTACTTC

d_call: .
clone_size: .
v_call: TRBV20-1
j_call: TRBJ2-2
cdr3_aa: CSAYTGDKNTGELFF
cdr3_nt: TGCAGTGCTTACACCGGGGACAAGAACACCGGGGAGCTGTTTTTT

d_call: .
clone_size: many
v_call: TRBV14
j_call: TRBJ2-7
cdr3_aa: CATLKDSLSYEQYF
cdr3_nt: TGTGCCACCTTGAAAGACAGTTTGTCCTACGAGCAGTACTTC

d_call: TRBD1
clone_size: many
v_call: TRBV27
j_call: TRBJ2-7
cdr3_aa: CASSFLGQGAYEQYF
cdr3_nt: TGTGCCAGCAGCTTCTTGGGACAGGGGGCTTACGAGCAGTACTTC

d_call: .
clone_size: few
v_call: TRBV15
j_call: TRBJ1-5
cdr3_aa: CATTINSNQPQHF
cdr3_nt: TGTGCCACCACGATTAATAGCAATCAGCCCCAGCATTTT

d_call: .
clone_size: .
v_call: TRBV6-6
j_call: TRBJ2-6
cdr3_aa: CASRGPGPSSGANVLTF
cdr3_nt: TGTGCCAGCAGGGGACCCGGCCCTTCCTCTGGGGCCAACGTCCTGACTTTC

d_call: .
clone_size: many
v_call: TRBV29-1
j_call: TRBJ2-2
cdr3_aa: CSITDGDRGELFF
cdr3_nt: TGCAGCATTACAGACGGAGATAGAGGGGAGCTGTTTTTT

d_call: .
clone_size: few
v_call: TRBV29-1
j_call: TRBJ2-5
cdr3_aa: CSVEDPISAF
cdr3_nt: TGCAGCGTTGAAGATCCAATATCCGCCTTC

d_call: .
clone_size: many
v_call: TRBV7-2
j_call: TRBJ1-2
cdr3_aa: CASSLNRDYGYTF
cdr3_nt: TGTGCCAGCAGCTTAAACAGGGACTATGGCTACACCTTC

d_call: TRBD2
clone_size: many
v_call: TRBV20-1
j_call: TRBJ2-5
cdr3_aa: CSARGLAGVLETQYF
cdr3_nt: TGCAGTGCTAGAGGGCTAGCGGGAGTTTTGGAGACCCAGTACTTC

d_call: .
clone_size: .
v_call: TRBV9
j_call: TRBJ2-7
cdr3_aa: CASSPKNYEQYF
cdr3_nt: TGTGCCAGCAGCCCAAAAAACTACGAGCAGTACTTC

d_call: .
clone_size: few
v_call: TRBV5-1
j_call: TRBJ2-7
cdr3_aa: CASSLRGGHEQYF
cdr3_nt: TGCGCCAGCAGCTTGAGGGGAGGCCACGAGCAGTACTTC

d_call: TRBD1
clone_size: .
v_call: TRBV5-1
j_call: TRBJ2-7
cdr3_aa: CASSSGRDREVSEQYF
cdr3_nt: TGCGCCAGCAGCTCCGGCCGGGACAGGGAGGTAAGCGAGCAGTACTTC

d_call: TRBD1
clone_size: .
v_call: TRBV6-6
j_call: TRBJ1-5
cdr3_aa: CAIRDRGESPQHF
cdr3_nt: TGTGCCATCAGGGACAGGGGGGAGTCGCCCCAGCATTTT

d_call: .
clone_size: many
v_call: TRBV2
j_call: TRBJ2-5
cdr3_aa: CASRLQGRETQYF
cdr3_nt: TGTGCCAGCAGATTACAGGGAAGGGAGACCCAGTACTTC

d_call: .
clone_size: many
v_call: TRBV7-8
j_call: TRBJ2-2
cdr3_aa: CASRRGLRTAGELFF
cdr3_nt: TGTGCCAGCAGACGCGGACTCCGAACCGCCGGGGAGCTGTTTTTT

d_call: TRBD1
clone_size: many
v_call: TRBV29-1
j_call: TRBJ2-7
cdr3_aa: CSVGDRSYRQYF
cdr3_nt: TGCAGCGTTGGGGACAGGTCATACCGGCAGTACTTC

d_call: .
clone_size: .
v_call: TRBV12-3/TRBV12-4
j_call: TRBJ2-7
cdr3_aa: CASRIGAPGEQYF
cdr3_nt: TGTGCCAGCAGGATTGGAGCCCCAGGCGAGCAGTACTTC

d_call: .
clone_size: many
v_call: TRBV20-1
j_call: TRBJ2-2
cdr3_aa: CSARDLRANTGELFF
cdr3_nt: TGCAGTGCTAGAGATCTCAGGGCGAACACCGGGGAGCTGTTTTTT

d_call: .
clone_size: .
v_call: TRBV7-2
j_call: TRBJ1-5
cdr3_aa: CASSLALYSNQPQHF
cdr3_nt: TGTGCCAGCAGCTTGGCCCTTTATAGCAATCAGCCCCAGCATTTT

d_call: .
clone_size: few
v_call: TRBV28
j_call: TRBJ2-5
cdr3_aa: CASSHTEIQETQYF
cdr3_nt: TGTGCCAGCAGTCATACAGAGATCCAAGAGACCCAGTACTTC

d_call: TRBD1
clone_size: many
v_call: TRBV4-1
j_call: TRBJ1-2
cdr3_aa: CASSPTPGQGGDGYTF
cdr3_nt: TGCGCCAGCAGCCCAACGCCGGGACAGGGCGGGGATGGCTACACCTTC

d_call: .
clone_size: few
v_call: TRBV30
j_call: TRBJ1-2
cdr3_aa: CAWSVGQGGDYGYTF
cdr3_nt: TGTGCCTGGAGTGTAGGCCAGGGAGGCGACTATGGCTACACCTTC

d_call: TRBD2
clone_size: many
v_call: TRBV2
j_call: TRBJ2-7
cdr3_aa: CASSDGYGTSIDF
cdr3_nt: TGTGCCAGCAGTGATGGGTACGGGACTAGCATTGACTTC

d_call: .
clone_size: many
v_call: TRBV11-2
j_call: TRBJ1-3
cdr3_aa: CASRSRTQGNTIYF
cdr3_nt: TGTGCCAGCAGATCCAGGACGCAAGGGAACACCATATATTTT

d_call: TRBD2
clone_size: few
v_call: TRBV10-3
j_call: TRBJ2-7
cdr3_aa: CASTSGGFVGEQYF
cdr3_nt: TGTGCTAGCACTAGCGGGGGCTTCGTGGGTGAGCAGTACTTC

d_call: .
clone_size: once
v_call: TRBV29-1
j_call: TRBJ2-7
cdr3_aa: CSFKSPSYEQYF
cdr3_nt: TGCAGCTTTAAAAGCCCTTCCTACGAGCAGTACTTC

d_call: .
clone_size: many
v_call: TRBV7-9
j_call: TRBJ1-1
cdr3_aa: CASSSGTWNTEAFF
cdr3_nt: TGTGCCAGCAGCTCCGGGACATGGAACACTGAAGCTTTCTTT

d_call: TRBD2
clone_size: few
v_call: TRBV10-3
j_call: TRBJ2-7
cdr3_aa: CAIGGLAGRVEQYF
cdr3_nt: TGTGCCATCGGTGGACTAGCGGGGCGCGTCGAGCAGTACTTC

d_call: .
clone_size: .
v_call: TRBV19
j_call: TRBJ2-5
cdr3_aa: CASTTTGTQETQYF
cdr3_nt: TGTGCCAGTACCACGACAGGGACTCAAGAGACCCAGTACTTC

d_call: .
clone_size: many
v_call: TRBV7-9
j_call: TRBJ2-2
cdr3_aa: CASSPSTGELFF
cdr3_nt: TGTGCCAGCAGTCCCTCGACCGGGGAGCTGTTTTTT

d_call: .
clone_size: .
v_call: TRBV6-2/TRBV6-3
j_call: TRBJ2-7
cdr3_aa: CASEGHSYEQYF
cdr3_nt: TGTGCCAGCGAGGGACACTCCTACGAGCAGTACTTC

d_call: TRBD1
clone_size: once
v_call: TRBV25-1
j_call: TRBJ2-2
cdr3_aa: CASNGQGTTGELFF
cdr3_nt: TGTGCCAGCAACGGACAGGGGACCACCGGGGAGCTGTTTTTT

d_call: TRBD1
clone_size: .
v_call: TRBV20-1
j_call: TRBJ1-5
cdr3_aa: CSANRDRSNQPQHF
cdr3_nt: TGCAGTGCAAACCGGGACAGAAGCAATCAGCCCCAGCATTTT

d_call: .
clone_size: many
v_call: TRBV29-1
j_call: TRBJ2-6
cdr3_aa: CSVEEPGVGANVLTF
cdr3_nt: TGCAGCGTTGAAGAGCCAGGGGTGGGGGCCAACGTCCTGACTTTC

d_call: TRBD2
clone_size: many
v_call: TRBV7-2
j_call: TRBJ2-7
cdr3_aa: CASSALAGVPTYEQYF
cdr3_nt: TGTGCCAGCAGCGCGTTAGCGGGGGTACCCACCTACGAGCAGTACTTC

d_call: .
clone_size: many
v_call: TRBV7-4
j_call: TRBJ1-5
cdr3_aa: CASSLSPQGGNQPQHF
cdr3_nt: TGTGCCAGCAGCTTGAGTCCCCAGGGCGGCAATCAGCCCCAGCATTTT

d_call: TRBD1
clone_size: .
v_call: TRBV5-1
j_call: TRBJ2-6
cdr3_aa: CASSLDGRGTGANVLTF
cdr3_nt: TGCGCCAGCAGCTTGGACGGCAGGGGGACCGGGGCCAACGTCCTGACTTTC

d_call: .
clone_size: .
v_call: TRBV12-3/TRBV12-4
j_call: TRBJ2-5
cdr3_aa: CASSLRQKRETQYF
cdr3_nt: TGTGCCAGCAGTTTACGACAGAAGAGGGAGACCCAGTACTTC

d_call: .
clone_size: many
v_call: TRBV10-3
j_call: TRBJ1-2
cdr3_aa: CAINSGGDYGYTF
cdr3_nt: TGTGCCATCAACTCCGGGGGAGACTATGGCTACACCTTC

d_call: .
clone_size: many
v_call: TRBV5-1
j_call: TRBJ1-1
cdr3_aa: CASSLRRTMNTEAFF
cdr3_nt: TGCGCCAGCAGCTTGAGGCGGACGATGAACACTGAAGCTTTCTTT

d_call: .
clone_size: many
v_call: TRBV6-6
j_call: TRBJ1-1
cdr3_aa: CASRSQGATEAFF
cdr3_nt: TGTGCCAGCAGAAGTCAGGGCGCCACTGAAGCTTTCTTT

d_call: .
clone_size: .
v_call: TRBV9
j_call: TRBJ1-1
cdr3_aa: CASSVEGAPGEVTEAFF
cdr3_nt: TGTGCCAGCAGCGTTGAAGGGGCTCCGGGGGAGGTCACTGAAGCTTTCTTT

d_call: .
clone_size: many
v_call: TRBV10-2
j_call: TRBJ1-2
cdr3_aa: CASSVSGNYGYTF
cdr3_nt: TGCGCCAGCAGTGTGTCCGGGAACTATGGCTACACCTTC

d_call: TRBD1
clone_size: many
v_call: TRBV9
j_call: TRBJ1-1
cdr3_aa: CASSPGDRARRHGEAFF
cdr3_nt: TGTGCCAGCAGCCCGGGGGACAGGGCGCGTCGGCACGGTGAAGCTTTCTTT

d_call: .
clone_size: many
v_call: TRBV7-2
j_call: TRBJ2-5
cdr3_aa: CASSLGEQTQYF
cdr3_nt: TGTGCCAGCAGCTTAGGGGAGCAGACCCAGTACTTC

d_call: TRBD1
clone_size: .
v_call: TRBV2
j_call: TRBJ1-2
cdr3_aa: CASSRPTGQDYTF
cdr3_nt: TGTGCCAGCAGTCGACCGACAGGGCAGGACTACACCTTC

d_call: TRBD1
clone_size: .
v_call: TRBV20-1
j_call: TRBJ1-5
cdr3_aa: CSANRGGTSNQPQHF
cdr3_nt: TGCAGTGCTAACAGGGGGGGGACTTCGAATCAGCCCCAGCATTTT

d_call: .
clone_size: .
v_call: TRBV7-8
j_call: TRBJ2-3
cdr3_aa: CASSSRVDYTDTQYF
cdr3_nt: TGTGCCAGCAGCTCTCGGGTGGACTACACAGATACGCAGTATTTT

d_call: .
clone_size: .
v_call: TRBV29-1
j_call: TRBJ1-1
cdr3_aa: CSVLGINTEAFF
cdr3_nt: TGCAGCGTGCTCGGGATAAACACTGAAGCTTTCTTT

d_call: TRBD1
clone_size: .
v_call: TRBV25-1
j_call: TRBJ1-6
cdr3_aa: CASSDRDRGNSPLHF
cdr3_nt: TGTGCCAGCAGTGACAGGGACAGGGGTAATTCACCCCTCCACTTT

d_call: TRBD2
clone_size: .
v_call: TRBV2
j_call: TRBJ2-5
cdr3_aa: CASSLIGGLQETQYF
cdr3_nt: TGTGCCAGCAGTTTAATCGGGGGACTACAAGAGACCCAGTACTTC

d_call: TRBD1
clone_size: .
v_call: TRBV24-1
j_call: TRBJ2-5
cdr3_aa: CASSPLDRGKETQYF
cdr3_nt: TGTGCCAGCAGTCCCCTAGACAGGGGAAAAGAGACCCAGTACTTC